Below, 25 T cell receptor beta chains from the same sample are listed, as sequenced in a study of cytomegalovirus exposure and HLA in healthy donors (dated by TCRdb to the late 2010s). Library preparation used the immunoSEQ multiplex PCR assay. For the multiplex PCR, a mixture combining 60 forward primers for TCR Vbeta segments and 13 reverse primers for TCR Jbeta segments was used. TCRdb obtained this table from immuneACCESS and retained in-frame rearrangements with V and J assigned. These tables miss some clones; where compared with another copy, unresolved V genes account for less than half of the shortfall, and the remainder is unexplained. Within this sample are approximately 190,000 clones, with about an eighth of them counted one time only. The ten largest clones represent 7.8% of the sample. The sample comprised PBMCs. The origin of the receptors is a man aged 45-65 years in good health and CMV-seropositive.

In this sample, this clone turned up a few times. The chain uses TRBV10-3 and TRBJ2-2; 10 positions match TRBD2. The CDR3 has 16 amino acids. Germline loops: CDR1 ENHRY, CDR2 SYGVKD. With 5 bases clipped from V and 1 base from J, the junction kept 4 bases outside the gene matches. The chain's CDR3 is CAISSPSGGNTGELFF. CDR3 nucleotides: TGTGCCATCAGTTCCCCTAGCGGGGGGAACACCGGGGAGCTGTTTTTT.

This clone was detected only a few times. The rearrangement links TRBV5-4 to TRBJ1-1; D is undetermined. Germline V gene lookup returns CDR1 SGHNT and CDR2 YYREEE (reference sequence). This CDR3 has 15 amino acids. Trimming cost V 0 bases and J 1 base, with 10 bases left between them. In DNA, the CDR3 is TGTGCCAGCAGCTTGGGACTACCCGGGAACACTGAAGCTTTCTTT. Translation: CASSLGLPGNTEAFF. The entire variable domain, with the rest obtained from reference TRBV5-4 and TRBJ1-1, is as follows: ETGVTQSPTHLIKTRGQQVTLRCSSQSGHNTVSWYQQALGQGPQFIFQYYREEENGRGNFPPRFSGLQFPNYSSELNVNALELDDSALYLCASSLGLPGNTEAFFGQGTRLTVV.

The rearrangement joins TRBV29-1 to TRBJ1-5, with a tentative D call TRBD1 (5 bases). CDR3 length: 14 amino acids. V was shortened by 7 bases and J by 2 bases, with 15 bases between the two germline ends. Germline CDR1 is SQVTM and CDR2 is ANQGSEA. CDR3 bases: TGCAGCGCGACGGAGGGGAGGGGCAATCAGCCCCAGCATTTT. Encoded protein: CSATEGRGNQPQHF.

This clone appeared a single time. The V call is TRBV5-6, the J call TRBJ2-7, with D possibly TRBD1 on 5 matching bases. Germline lookup yields CDR1 SGHDT and CDR2 YYEEEE. The CDR3 is 14 amino acids. V was cut by 4 bases and J by 5 bases, with 16 bases left in between. CDR3 DNA sequence: TGTGCCAGCAGCCCCATGGTGAAAGGGGACGAGCAGTACTTC. The encoded protein is CASSPMVKGDEQYF.

The chain joins TRBV9 to TRBJ2-7; 8 bases fit TRBD1. With 2 bases clipped from V and 2 bases from J, the junction kept 3 bases outside the gene matches. The germline V gene encodes CDR1 SGDLS and CDR2 YYNGEE. There are 14 residues in the CDR3. As DNA, the CDR3 is TGTGCCAGCAGCGTGACAGGGGCAACCTACGAGCAGTACTTC. Translating gives CASSVTGATYEQYF.

The chain combines TRBV5-6 with TRBJ2-4; D gene uncertain. The CDR3 runs 13 residues. CDR1 is SGHDT, CDR2 YYEEEE, per germline. Trimming cost V 3 bases and J 10 bases, with 14 bases left between them. This CDR3 is CASSSHGPQIQYF. In nucleotides, the CDR3 is TGTGCCAGCAGCTCCCATGGCCCCCAGATTCAGTACTTC.

The sample holds a few counts of this clone. The genes are TRBV15 and TRBJ1-5; a possible D gene is TRBD1 (6 bases). CDR1 is LNHNV and CDR2 is YYDKDF in the germline V gene (reference sequence). Trimming stripped 6 bases from V and 0 bases from J, with 12 bases between. The CDR3 has 15 residues. For the CDR3, the DNA is TGTGCCACCAGTCGAGAACAGGGTAGCAATCAGCCCCAGCATTTT. Its translation: CATSREQGSNQPQHF.

The CDR3 sequence is CASSRQGESNQPQHF. CDR3 nucleotides: TGTGCCAGCAGTCGACAGGGGGAAAGCAATCAGCCCCAGCATTTT. The chain employs TRBV2 and TRBJ1-5; TRBD1 matches 9 bases. The CDR3 covers 15 residues. CDR1 is SNHLY and CDR2 is FYNNEI in the germline V gene. V lost 5 bases and J lost 1; bases outside the gene matches: 3.

This clone was detected a few times. The DNA for the CDR3 is TGTGCCAGTAGTATTTCAGGACATATACAAGAGACCCAGTACTTC. Translated: CASSISGHIQETQYF. The chain recombines TRBV19 with TRBJ2-5; D may be TRBD1 (5 bases). V was shortened by 3 bases and J by 2 bases, with 13 bases between the two germline ends. Germline V gives CDR1 LNHDA, CDR2 SQIVND (reference sequence). The CDR3 is made up of 15 amino acids.

The chain couples TRBV25-1 to TRBJ1-4; tentative D call: TRBD1 (5 bases). The CDR3 consists of 15 residues. The germline V gene encodes CDR1 MGHDK and CDR2 SYGVNS. V was trimmed by 1 base and J by 7 bases, leaving 13 bases between them. CDR3 in DNA: TGTGCCAGCAGTGAATTCCAGGGTTCTGCTGAAAAACTGTTTTTT. Translating it yields CASSEFQGSAEKLFF.

Worth noting for this clone: The CDR3 end shows no conserved phenylalanine or tryptophan, and so a read error is likely. This chain uses TRBV18 with TRBJ1-2; 7 positions agree with TRBD1. The CDR3 has 17 residues. Looked up from germline, CDR1 is KGHSH and CDR2 is LQKENI. Written as DNA, the CDR3 is TGTGCCAGCTCACCACGAGCGCCAGGGGGTCCTAAATATGGCTACACCTTA. Translating it yields CASSPRAPGGPKYGYTL.

The chain has TRBV2 and TRBJ2-5; TRBD2 matches at 12 bases. Per the germline V gene, CDR1 is SNHLY and CDR2 is FYNNEI. The CDR3 runs to 14 residues. With V trimmed by 7 bases and J by 6 bases, 6 bases remained unmatched. The CDR3 DNA reads TGTGCCAGCAAGGGAGGGACTAGCGGGCAGACCCAGTACTTC. Translated, it gives CASKGGTSGQTQYF.

This clone has only a few counts. This sample also contains other DNA sequences that code for the same CDR3. The rearrangement joins TRBV5-1 to TRBJ1-6; possibly TRBD1 for D (6 bases). Germline CDR1 and CDR2: SGHRS and YFSETQ. Trimming removed 3 bases at V and 7 bases at J, with 8 bases between. This CDR3 comprises 13 residues. In DNA, the CDR3 is TGCGCCAGCAGCTCCGGACAGAATTCACCCCTCCACTTT. It yields the protein CASSSGQNSPLHF.

The rearrangement links TRBV15 to TRBJ1-4; no firm D call. Trimming cost V 0 bases and J 0 bases, with 5 bases left between them. CDR1 is LNHNV and CDR2 is YYDKDF in the germline V gene (reference sequence). The CDR3 is 15 amino acids. The CDR3 is CATSRESTTNEKLFF. The CDR3 bases are TGTGCCACCAGCAGAGAATCAACAACTAATGAAAAACTGTTTTTT.

The chain joins TRBV14 to TRBJ2-2, with a weak D call TRBD1 (5 bases). V was cut by 4 bases and J by 1 base, with 10 bases left in between. CDR1 and CDR2 (germline): SGHDN, FVKESK. This CDR3 is 15 amino acids long. The CDR3 DNA follows: TGTGCCAGCAGCCTAATAACAGGGAACACCGGGGAGCTGTTTTTT. Amino acid sequence: CASSLITGNTGELFF.

In its sample, this clone was seen a few times. The chain uses TRBV9 and TRBJ2-3, with 7 bases lining up with TRBD2. The CDR3 has 15 residues. V lost 0 bases to trimming and J lost 4 bases; unmatched junction nucleotides: 5. Germline V gene lookup returns CDR1 SGDLS and CDR2 YYNGEE. DNA for the CDR3: TGTGCCAGCAGCGTAGGAGGGAGGGTACCAGATACGCAGTATTTT. Its protein product is CASSVGGRVPDTQYF.

The chain uses TRBV7-2 and TRBJ2-1; 10 bases are shared with TRBD1. The CDR3 has 14 amino acids. The germline V gene has CDR1 SGHTA and CDR2 FQGNSA. The ends lost 4 bases at V and 10 bases at J; junction bases unmatched: 7. CDR3 amino acids: CASSSGTGVGEQFF. The CDR3, as DNA: TGTGCCAGCAGCTCCGGGACAGGGGTCGGGGAGCAGTTCTTC.

This clone showed up just a few times. The CDR3 sequence is CASIKPGGAGGYTF. CDR3 sequence (DNA): TGTGCCAGCATCAAACCGGGGGGCGCGGGTGGCTACACCTTC. This sequence joins TRBV6-5 and TRBJ1-2; perhaps TRBD1 as D (6 bases). The CDR3 length is 14 residues. The V end was cut by 7 bases, the J end by 7 bases, with 19 bases between. Per germline, CDR1 MNHEY and CDR2 SVGAGI.

This clone was seen more than once but under ten times. This chain connects TRBV6-5 to TRBJ1-2; 7 nucleotides line up with TRBD1. The CDR3 covers 14 residues. Germline assignment: CDR1 MNHEY and CDR2 SVGAGI. Trimming cost V 6 bases and J 3 bases; bases outside gene matches: 7. The CDR3 region is CASSWRDRDYGYTF. Written as DNA, the CDR3 is TGTGCCAGCAGCTGGAGGGACAGAGACTATGGCTACACCTTC.

J is TRBJ2-1 and V is TRBV30, with D tentatively TRBD1 (7 bases). Trimming cost V 4 bases and J 10 bases, with 20 bases left between them. The CDR3 runs to 14 residues. The germline V gene has CDR1 GTSNPN and CDR2 SVGIG (reference sequence). CDR3 coding DNA: TGTGCCTGGATTAAGACAGGGAGGTTTGGAGAGCAGTTCTTC. Protein: CAWIKTGRFGEQFF.

This clone was seen a handful of times. CDR3 bases: TGTGCCAGCAGCCAGACTAGCGACCAAGAGACCCAGTACTTC. It translates to CASSQTSDQETQYF. This sequence joins TRBV5-4 and TRBJ2-5, with TRBD2 matching over 8 bases. Germline V lookup: CDR1 SGHNT, CDR2 YYREEE (reference sequence). This CDR3 region has 14 residues. The junction had 2 bases not matched to a gene; V was cut back by 4 bases and J by 0 bases.

A single count supports this clone. This sequence joins TRBV9 and TRBJ2-1, with TRBD2 matching over 8 bases. There are 16 residues in the CDR3. V was pared by 4 bases and J by 7 bases, with 13 bases of the junction left unmatched. CDR1 and CDR2 from the germline V gene are SGDLS and YYNGEE. CDR3 in DNA: TGTGCCAGCAGCTCCCGACTAGCGCCGGCTAGGAATGAGCAGTTCTTC. It encodes CASSSRLAPARNEQFF.

The chain combines TRBV11-3 with TRBJ2-5; D possibly corresponds to TRBD1 (6 bases). The CDR3 spans 14 residues. Germline lookup yields CDR1 SGHNT and CDR2 YENEEA. With 5 bases removed from V and 4 bases from J, the gap between germline ends came to 14 bases. The CDR3 DNA is TGTGCCAGCAGCCCCAACCCCAGGGGAGAGACCCAGTACTTC. Amino acids: CASSPNPRGETQYF.

The chain has TRBV12-5 and TRBJ2-5; a weak D match, TRBD1 (6 bases). The DNA end favors TRBJ2-7, so the J call may be wrong. In germline, CDR1 is LGHNT, CDR2 FRNRAP. The CDR3 has 14 amino acids. CDR3 in amino acids: CASGRQENSYEQYF. CDR3 nucleotides: TGTGCTAGTGGGCGACAGGAAAACTCCTACGAGCAGTACTTC.

The chain links TRBV21-1 to TRBJ1-5. TRBV21-1 is given as a pseudogene. There are 15 residues in the CDR3. CDR3 in DNA: TGTGCCAGCAGCACACGGTGGAGGGACAATCAGCCCCAGCATTTT. It translates to CASSTRWRDNQPQHF.